This TCR beta chain was found in a study of blood T cell repertoires in COVID-19. Background on the study: The study drew acute and convalescent COVID-19 samples from the United States, Italy and Spain. PBMCs, B-cell-depleted T cells, or T cells were the source of the cDNA or gDNA that made up the material.

As processed by the authors: Researchers report that nucleated cell counts were estimated from reference gene primer amplification. Here immunoSEQ multiplex PCR was the method, and the copy in TCRdb shows in-frame clones only, minus some. Clone size and the V and J calls come from that table; the DNA yielded D and trimming. The data show under 200,000 clones, around 90% seen once. This CDR3 comprises 14 residues. V was cut by 0 bases and J by 1 base, with 6 bases left in between. Germline V CDR1 and CDR2: LGHNA, YNFKEQ. The sequence derives from a middle-aged man with acute or convalescent COVID-19. The rearrangement uses TRBV4-2 and TRBJ1-1; D not certain. Sequencing used peripheral blood. The CDR3 coding sequence is TGTGCCAGCAGCCAAGACGGCGGGAACACTGAAGCTTTCTTT. The encoded protein is CASSQDGGNTEAFF.